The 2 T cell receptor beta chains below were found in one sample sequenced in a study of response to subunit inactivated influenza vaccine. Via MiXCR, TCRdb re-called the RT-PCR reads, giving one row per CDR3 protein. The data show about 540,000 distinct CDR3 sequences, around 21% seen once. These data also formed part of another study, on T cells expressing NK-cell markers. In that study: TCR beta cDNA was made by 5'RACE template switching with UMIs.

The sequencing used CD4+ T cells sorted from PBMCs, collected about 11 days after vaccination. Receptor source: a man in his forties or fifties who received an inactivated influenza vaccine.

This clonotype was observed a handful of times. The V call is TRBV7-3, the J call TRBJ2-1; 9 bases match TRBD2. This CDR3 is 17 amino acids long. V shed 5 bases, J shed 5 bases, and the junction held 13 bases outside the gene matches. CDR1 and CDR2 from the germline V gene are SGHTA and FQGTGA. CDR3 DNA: TGTGCCAGCAGCGTATCCGGGACTAGCAGAAGTAACAATGAGCAGTTCTTC. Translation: CASSVSGTSRSNNEQFF.

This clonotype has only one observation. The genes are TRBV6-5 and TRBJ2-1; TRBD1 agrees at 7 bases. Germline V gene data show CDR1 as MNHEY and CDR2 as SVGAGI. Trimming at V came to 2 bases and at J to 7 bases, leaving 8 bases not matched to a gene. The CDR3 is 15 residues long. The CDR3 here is CASSYKGGFQNEQFF. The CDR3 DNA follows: TGTGCCAGCAGTTACAAAGGGGGCTTTCAAAATGAGCAGTTCTTC.